This T cell receptor beta chain is drawn from a study of cytomegalovirus exposure and HLA in healthy donors. About this clone itself: The antigen is unknown.

TCRdb's table, derived via immunoSEQ multiplex PCR, lists solely in-frame clones and lacks some. The sample holds roughly 130,000 clones, 89% seen once. The CDR3 runs to 17 residues. V was clipped by 1 base and J by 6 bases; unmatched bases: 13. CDR1 is MDHEN and CDR2 is SYDVKM in the germline V gene. Whole-study results and caveats: Rarity held for most TCR sequences, but there were some public TCRs that occurred in many donors. CMV antigen specificity was confirmed in vitro for a few CMV-associated chains.

Specimen: PBMCs. The clonotype comes from a woman younger than 35 in good health and CMV-seropositive. The chain employs TRBV28 and TRBJ2-7; TRBD1 aligns across 9 bases. DNA of the CDR3: TGTGCCAGCAGTTTATCCCTCGGCCGGGACAGGGCCCGCGAGCAGTACTTC. Amino acids: CASSLSLGRDRAREQYF. The full variable domain, in which reference TRBV28 and TRBJ2-7 provide the parts outside the CDR3, is DVKVTQSSRYLVKRTGEKVFLECVQDMDHENMFWYRQDPGLGLRLIYFSYDVKMKEKGDIPEGYSVSREKKERFSLILESASTNQTSMYLCASSLSLGRDRAREQYFGPGTRLTVT.